The 14 T cell receptor beta chains below were found in one sample sequenced in a study of lymphopenia after photon versus proton radiotherapy. Assay: immunoSEQ multiplex PCR; the TCRdb copy retains only in-frame clones and omits some. The data contain tens of thousands of clones, 85% to 95% of them singletons. The source material was peripheral blood, sampled from a patient treated with photon-based radiotherapy. The origin of the receptors is a woman between 50 and 59 years old with cholangiocarcinoma.

V usage is TRBV25-1 and J usage is TRBJ1-1; D remains unclear. The CDR3 has 13 residues. Germline loops: CDR1 MGHDK, CDR2 SYGVNS. V lost 1 base to trimming and J lost 3 bases, with 6 bases between them. The CDR3 DNA reads as TGTGCCAGCAGTGAATGGAGAGACACTGAAGCTTTCTTT. Its protein is CASSEWRDTEAFF.

The V call is TRBV6-5, the J call TRBJ2-7; D is undetermined. The germline CDR1 and CDR2 sequences are MNHEY and SVGAGI. Trimming stripped 6 bases from V and 2 bases from J, with 5 bases between. This CDR3 is 11 amino acids long. CDR3 sequence reads: CASRTPYEQYF. The CDR3 coding sequence is TGTGCCAGCAGGACACCCTACGAGCAGTACTTC.

The J gene is TRBJ1-5, the V gene TRBV9; D not resolved. The CDR3 extends over 14 amino acids. CDR1 and CDR2 from the germline V gene are SGDLS and YYNGEE. V lost 4 bases to trimming and J lost 1 base, with 9 bases between them. CDR3 nucleotides: TGTGCCAGCAGCAGACGGGAAAGCAATCAGCCCCAGCATTTT. Protein product: CASSRRESNQPQHF. The full variable domain, with the rest looked up from reference TRBV9 and TRBJ1-5, is DSGVTQTPKHLITATGQRVTLRCSPRSGDLSVYWYQQSLDQGLQFLIQYYNGEERAKGNILERFSAQQFPDLHSELNLSSLELGDSALYFCASSRRESNQPQHFGDGTRLSIL.

The CDR3 reads CASRRQNSYEQYF. The CDR3 region has the DNA TGCGCCAGCAGGCGACAGAACTCCTACGAGCAGTACTTC. This chain joins TRBV4-3 and TRBJ2-7; possible D gene TRBD1, 5 bases. The V and J ends lost 6 bases and 0 bases respectively, with 9 bases between them. The CDR3 is 13 residues long. Per the germline V gene, CDR1 is LGHNA and CDR2 is YSLEER.

V usage is TRBV6-1 and J usage is TRBJ1-3; maybe TRBD1 (6 bases). Germline CDR1 MNHNS, CDR2 SASEGT. The CDR3 is made up of 14 amino acids. V gave up 11 bases and J gave up 3 bases, with 17 bases separating them. In DNA form, the CDR3 reads TGTGCCCACCAACGGCCAGGGGATGGAAACACCATATATTTT. Protein sequence: CAHQRPGDGNTIYF.

The chain employs TRBV2 and TRBJ1-4, with TRBD1 as a possible D gene (5 bases). The V gene lost 6 bases and the J gene lost 4 bases, with 15 bases spanning the gap. The CDR3 loop spans 15 amino acids. Per the germline V gene, CDR1 is SNHLY and CDR2 is FYNNEI. The CDR3 DNA reads TGTGCCAGCAGCCCCTACACAGGTTTTAATGAAAAACTGTTTTTT. As protein: CASSPYTGFNEKLFF.

In DNA form, the CDR3 reads TGTGCCAGCTCACCGTCGACAGGAAAAACTGTAGATACGCAGTATTTT. Amino acid sequence: CASSPSTGKTVDTQYF. V usage is TRBV18 and J usage is TRBJ2-3; possible D gene TRBD1, 6 bases. Germline CDR1 KGHSH, CDR2 LQKENI. The CDR3 totals 16 residues. V lost 3 bases and J lost 5, with 18 bases in between.

The chain recombines TRBV9 with TRBJ2-3; TRBD2 matches at 9 bases. The CDR3 is 15 amino acids. Trimming removed 4 bases from V and 1 base from J; junction bases left unmatched: 4. CDR1 is SGDLS and CDR2 is YYNGEE in the germline V gene. CDR3 nucleotide sequence: TGTGCCAGCAGCCCTCGGACTAGCGGCACAGATACGCAGTATTTT. This sequence encodes CASSPRTSGTDTQYF.

CDR3 in DNA: TGTGCCAGTAGCGAGACAGGGGGCAATCAGCCCCAGCATTTT. It codes for CASSETGGNQPQHF. V gene TRBV19 combines with J gene TRBJ1-5; 8 bases fit TRBD1. Germline V CDR1 and CDR2: LNHDA, SQIVND (reference sequence). V shed 6 bases, J shed 2 bases, and the junction held 3 bases outside the gene matches. The CDR3 spans 14 residues.

This chain uses TRBV27 with TRBJ1-3; no clear D. V was clipped by 8 bases and J by 0 bases, with 8 bases between them. Per germline, CDR1 MNHEY and CDR2 SMNVEV (reference sequence). CDR3 length: 13 residues. CDR3 sequence: CASSPVSGNTIYF. The DNA of the CDR3 is TGTGCCAGCTCCCCGGTCTCTGGAAACACCATATATTTT.

CDR3 region: CASSRRNEKLFF. The CDR3 nucleotides are TGTGCCAGCTCACGGAGAAATGAAAAACTGTTTTTT. The chain couples TRBV2 to TRBJ1-4, with D unclear. Trimming took 8 bases from V and 5 from J, leaving 9 bases between them. The CDR3 runs 12 residues. CDR1 and CDR2 (germline): SNHLY, FYNNEI.

The rearrangement joins TRBV19 to TRBJ2-3; D gene ambiguous. The germline gives CDR1 LNHDA, CDR2 SQIVND (reference sequence). Trimming shortened V by 5 bases and J by 10 bases, and 19 bases separated the two germline ends. The CDR3 loop spans 14 amino acids. CDR3 region: CASSPQPDGTSQYF. CDR3 coding DNA: TGTGCCAGTAGTCCCCAGCCCGACGGTACCTCGCAGTATTTT.

CDR3 DNA: TGTGCCAGCTCACGTGTCCCGGGGAGAAAAGACACTGAAGCTTTCTTT. Its protein is CASSRVPGRKDTEAFF. J is TRBJ1-1 and V is TRBV18; D is ambiguous. V shed 4 bases and J shed 3 bases, with 18 bases lying between them. The germline CDR1 and CDR2 sequences are KGHSH and LQKENI. The CDR3 runs to 16 residues.

This rearrangement joins TRBV4-3 to TRBJ1-1, with D tentatively TRBD1 (5 bases). The V gene lost 5 bases and the J gene lost 3 bases, with 13 bases spanning the gap. The CDR3 sequence is 14 residues long. The germline V gene has CDR1 LGHNA and CDR2 YSLEER. CDR3 in amino acids: CASSWDSFDTEAFF. The CDR3 bases are TGCGCCAGCAGCTGGGACTCCTTCGACACTGAAGCTTTCTTT.